A single sample is the source of the 26 T cell receptor beta chains below, sequenced in a study of technical replicates of blood from several donors. The assay was immunoSEQ multiplex PCR, and TCRdb's table has in-frame clones only and misses some. The sample carries under 45,000 clones, approximately 96% recorded once. The sample taken for sequencing was T cells isolated from PBMCs. The receptors come from a human donor in good health.

The chain's CDR3 is CASSRQGVTEAFF. DNA of the CDR3: TGTGCCAGCAGCAGACAGGGGGTAACTGAAGCTTTCTTT. The chain links TRBV7-6 to TRBJ1-1; 9 nucleotides align to TRBD1. Germline lookup yields CDR1 SGHVS and CDR2 FNYEAQ. The CDR3 is 13 amino acids. V shed 5 bases and J 5 bases; nucleotides not matched to a gene: 3.

V usage is TRBV19 and J usage is TRBJ2-4, with 8 bases that match TRBD2. Looked up from germline, CDR1 is LNHDA and CDR2 is SQIVND (reference sequence). The CDR3 covers 16 residues. The J segment lost 6 bases and the V segment lost 1 base, leaving 8 bases of the junction unmatched. CDR3 in amino acids: CASSIVLAGQGNIQYF. DNA for the CDR3: TGTGCCAGTAGTATAGTTCTAGCGGGCCAGGGAAACATTCAGTACTTC. Full variable domain (rest looked up from reference TRBV19 and TRBJ2-4): DGGITQSPKYLFRKEGQNVTLSCEQNLNHDAMYWYRQDPGQGLRLIYYSQIVNDFQKGDIAEGYSVSREKKESFPLTVTSAQKNPTAFYLCASSIVLAGQGNIQYFGAGTRLSVL.

The CDR3 DNA reads as TGTGCCAGCAGCTTAGCGTTTGACAGGGGATTCTATGGCTACACCTTC. Translated: CASSLAFDRGFYGYTF. V gene TRBV7-2 combines with J gene TRBJ1-2, with TRBD1 identical over 8 bases. In germline, CDR1 is SGHTA, CDR2 FQGNSA. The CDR3 covers 16 residues. Losses at the gene ends were 0 bases for V and 4 bases for J; bases not matched to a gene: 7.

This chain uses TRBV2 with TRBJ2-5, with D possibly TRBD2 on 5 matching bases. Germline assignment: CDR1 SNHLY and CDR2 FYNNEI. The CDR3 length is 13 residues. V was cut by 11 bases and J by 2 bases, with 15 bases left in between. The CDR3 region is CAGTTTTQETQYF. CDR3 DNA sequence: TGTGCCGGCACGACTACAACGCAAGAGACCCAGTACTTC.

The rearrangement links TRBV5-1 to TRBJ1-2; TRBD1 matches at 7 bases. V trimming: 2 bases; J trimming: 8 bases; junction bases outside the gene matches: 6. Germline-derived CDR1 and CDR2 are SGHRS and YFSETQ. This CDR3 spans 13 amino acids. CDR3 sequence: CASSFTGAWGYTF. CDR3 nucleotides: TGCGCCAGCAGCTTTACAGGGGCGTGGGGCTACACCTTC.

As DNA, the CDR3 is TGTGCCAGCAGCTTGGGTAGCGGGAATACAGATACGCAGTATTTT. This gives the protein CASSLGSGNTDTQYF. This chain connects TRBV5-8 to TRBJ2-3, with 8 bases fitting TRBD2. Germline V lookup: CDR1 SGHTS, CDR2 YDEGEE. The CDR3 length is 15 residues. After removal of 0 bases from V and 3 bases from J, the junction contained 3 bases not matched to a gene. Together with reference TRBV5-8 and TRBJ2-3, the CDR3 gives the full variable domain: EAGVTQSPTHLIKTRGQQATLRCSPISGHTSVYWYQQALGLGLQFLLWYDEGEERNRGNFPPRFSGRQFPNYSSELNVNALELEDSALYLCASSLGSGNTDTQYFGPGTRLTVL.

The chain employs TRBV6-6 and TRBJ2-3; TRBD2 matches 10 bases. The CDR3 loop spans 15 amino acids. Germline-derived CDR1 and CDR2 are MNHNY and SVGAGI (reference sequence). With V trimmed by 2 bases and J by 4 bases, 3 bases remained unmatched. CDR3 coding DNA: TGTGCCAGCAGTTACCTAGCGGGAGCATCAGATACGCAGTATTTT. Encoded protein: CASSYLAGASDTQYF.

The gene calls are TRBV6-1 and TRBJ1-3; 9 bases align to TRBD1. Germline CDR1 and CDR2: MNHNS and SASEGT. V dropped 8 bases and J dropped 3; count of bases not matched to a gene: 2. The CDR3 has 13 amino acids. CDR3 region: CASQDRGGNTIYF. The DNA of the CDR3 is TGTGCCAGCCAGGACAGGGGTGGAAACACCATATATTTT.

This clone was seen once. The sample has other DNA sequences that encode this CDR3 too. CDR3 DNA sequence: TGTGCCAGCAGCGCGGGTTCCACTGAAGCTTTCTTT. It specifies CASSAGSTEAFF. V usage is TRBV9 and J usage is TRBJ1-1, with D uncertain. Germline values: CDR1 SGDLS, CDR2 YYNGEE. V dropped 3 bases and J dropped 4 bases, with 7 bases sitting between them. CDR3 length: 12 amino acids.

The rearrangement links TRBV6-6 to TRBJ2-2; maybe TRBD1 (6 bases). Trimming removed 8 bases at V and 3 bases at J, with 13 bases between. This CDR3 has 14 residues. CDR1 MNHNY and CDR2 SVGAGI come from the germline V gene (reference sequence). In nucleotides, the CDR3 is TGTGCCAGCTTGCAAGGGGGTTACACCGGGGAGCTGTTTTTT. Its protein is CASLQGGYTGELFF.

The genes are TRBV27 and TRBJ2-1; 7 bases align to TRBD2. V gave up 3 bases and J gave up 4 bases; unmatched junction bases: 3. Germline V lookup: CDR1 MNHEY, CDR2 SMNVEV (reference sequence). There are 14 residues in the CDR3. The CDR3 DNA follows: TGTGCCAGCAGTTTCGCGGGAGAGTACAATGAGCAGTTCTTC. Amino acids: CASSFAGEYNEQFF.

The V call is TRBV5-1, the J call TRBJ2-3; 7 bases match TRBD2. From germline, CDR1 is SGHRS and CDR2 YFSETQ. CDR3 length: 18 amino acids. V shed 3 bases, J shed 0 bases, and the junction held 13 bases outside the gene matches. CDR3 region: CASSSTPLGGTSTDTQYF. CDR3 nucleotides: TGCGCCAGCAGCTCCACCCCTTTGGGGGGGACGAGCACAGATACGCAGTATTTT.

V and J are TRBV7-8 and TRBJ2-2; the match to TRBD1 covers 7 bases. V was clipped by 5 bases and J by 1 base; unmatched bases: 4. The CDR3 spans 15 residues. Germline V CDR1 and CDR2: SGHVS, FQNEAQ. The CDR3 protein is CASSPGTENTGELFF. In DNA, the CDR3 is TGTGCCAGCAGCCCCGGGACAGAGAACACCGGGGAGCTGTTTTTT.

The chain has TRBV2 and TRBJ1-2; 8 bases fit TRBD1. Germline V gene sequence: CDR1 SNHLY, CDR2 FYNNEI. This CDR3 comprises 12 residues. J lost 6 bases, V lost 6 bases, and 3 bases had no gene match. The CDR3 DNA reads TGTGCCAGCAGGCTGACAGGGGATGGCTACACCTTC. Its translation is CASRLTGDGYTF.

This clone was observed a single time. This chain uses TRBV5-8 with TRBJ2-2; maybe TRBD1 (6 bases). The CDR3 sequence is 19 residues long. V lost 6 bases and J lost 2, with 26 bases in between. Germline V gives CDR1 SGHTS, CDR2 YDEGEE. This CDR3 reads CASIKHLRGRRTNTGELFF. As DNA, the CDR3 is TGTGCCAGCATTAAACACCTCAGGGGTCGGAGGACAAACACCGGGGAGCTGTTTTTT. The variable domain in full, completed from reference TRBV5-8 and TRBJ2-2, reads EAGVTQSPTHLIKTRGQQATLRCSPISGHTSVYWYQQALGLGLQFLLWYDEGEERNRGNFPPRFSGRQFPNYSSELNVNALELEDSALYLCASIKHLRGRRTNTGELFFGEGSRLTVL.

The CDR3 region has the DNA TGCGCCAGCAGCTCCGGGACTAGCGGAAACACCGGGGAGCTGTTTTTT. It specifies CASSSGTSGNTGELFF. The rearrangement links TRBV5-1 to TRBJ2-2; 11 positions agree with TRBD2. In germline, CDR1 is SGHRS, CDR2 YFSETQ. The CDR3 loop spans 16 amino acids. Losses at the gene ends were 3 bases for V and 2 bases for J; bases not matched to a gene: 3.

The chain joins TRBV4-2 to TRBJ2-1; 8 bases match TRBD2. The CDR3 contains 17 residues. Germline V lookup: CDR1 LGHNA, CDR2 YNFKEQ. Trimming cost V 1 base and J 5 bases; bases outside gene matches: 10. CDR3 coding DNA: TGTGCCAGCAGCCAAGTTCAGCGGGAGAAGTTCCACAATGAGCAGTTCTTC. It yields the protein CASSQVQREKFHNEQFF.

V is TRBV2 and J is TRBJ2-2; tentatively, D is TRBD1 (5 bases). V dropped 4 bases and J dropped 3 bases, with 15 bases sitting between them. CDR1 SNHLY and CDR2 FYNNEI come from the germline V gene. The CDR3 extends over 16 amino acids. DNA of the CDR3: TGTGCCAGCAGTGGTTCAAGGGGCTGGGACACCGGGGAGCTGTTTTTT. The encoded protein is CASSGSRGWDTGELFF.

The chain uses TRBV4-2 and TRBJ2-1; no firm D call. CDR1 and CDR2 from the germline V gene are LGHNA and YNFKEQ. V lost 1 base and J 6 bases, leaving 13 bases between the germline ends. There are 15 residues in the CDR3. The CDR3 DNA sequence: TGTGCCAGCAGCCAAGTGTCTAGTGTGGTCAATGAGCAGTTCTTC. As protein: CASSQVSSVVNEQFF.

The chain combines TRBV11-3 with TRBJ1-2; TRBD1 matches at 9 bases. Germline V gene data show CDR1 as SGHNT and CDR2 as YENEEA. The CDR3 has 18 residues. Unmatched junction bases numbered 13, after V lost 2 bases and J lost 3 bases. The CDR3 here is CASSLPQGLQGAYYGYTF. CDR3 DNA sequence: TGTGCCAGCAGCTTACCTCAGGGGTTACAGGGGGCTTACTATGGCTACACCTTC.

The rearrangement joins TRBV7-6 to TRBJ2-7; D remains unclear. Germline loops: CDR1 SGHVS, CDR2 FNYEAQ. The V and J ends lost 4 bases and 3 bases respectively, with 13 bases between them. This CDR3 region has 14 residues. The DNA for the CDR3 is TGTGCCAGCAGCTACTCCGGGTCCTACTACGAGCAGTACTTC. It yields the protein CASSYSGSYYEQYF. Full variable domain (rest looked up from reference TRBV7-6 and TRBJ2-7): GAGVSQSPRYKVTKRGQDVALRCDPISGHVSLYWYRQALGQGPEFLTYFNYEAQQDKSGLPNDRFSAERPEGSISTLTIQRTEQRDSAMYRCASSYSGSYYEQYFGPGTRLTVT.

V gene TRBV9 combines with J gene TRBJ2-1; D perhaps matches TRBD2 (5 bases). Germline V gene data show CDR1 as SGDLS and CDR2 as YYNGEE. V was cut by 8 bases and J by 2 bases, with 11 bases left in between. The CDR3 is 13 amino acids. The CDR3 DNA follows: TGTGCCAGTGACTCCGGGGCCTACAATGAGCAGTTCTTC. Translating it yields CASDSGAYNEQFF.

This clone was observed once. The chain links TRBV9 to TRBJ1-1; tentative D call: TRBD1 (6 bases). This CDR3 is 14 amino acids long. Germline loops: CDR1 SGDLS, CDR2 YYNGEE. V lost 4 bases and J lost 0, with 10 bases in between. CDR3 nucleotide sequence: TGTGCCAGCAGCCCGCAGGGGTTGAACACTGAAGCTTTCTTT. Protein: CASSPQGLNTEAFF.

This clone has only one observation. The V and J genes are TRBV28 and TRBJ2-7; 7 bases line up with TRBD1. J gave up 4 bases and V 7 bases, and 10 bases lay outside the gene matches. This CDR3 is built from 14 residues. Germline-derived CDR1 and CDR2 are MDHEN and SYDVKM. CDR3 bases: TGTGCCAGCACCCTCGGACAGGTGTGGTACGAGCAGTACTTC. Protein sequence: CASTLGQVWYEQYF. Together with reference TRBV28 and TRBJ2-7, the CDR3 gives the full variable domain: DVKVTQSSRYLVKRTGEKVFLECVQDMDHENMFWYRQDPGLGLRLIYFSYDVKMKEKGDIPEGYSVSREKKERFSLILESASTNQTSMYLCASTLGQVWYEQYFGPGTRLTVT.

The V gene is TRBV2, the J gene TRBJ2-2; no definite D call. The CDR3 totals 11 residues. CDR1 and CDR2 from the germline V gene are SNHLY and FYNNEI. Trimming cost V 6 bases and J 4 bases, with 3 bases left between them. CDR3 bases: TGTGCCAGCAGCTCCACCGGGGAGCTGTTTTTT. Its protein product is CASSSTGELFF.

This clone appeared a few times. The chain has TRBV19 and TRBJ2-1; D not resolved. Germline CDR1 and CDR2: LNHDA and SQIVND (reference sequence). Trimming left V 7 bases short and J 6 bases short, with 22 bases between. This CDR3 comprises 16 residues. The CDR3 protein is CASTPLYAFVFNEQFF. CDR3 sequence (DNA): TGTGCCAGTACTCCCCTTTATGCGTTTGTGTTCAATGAGCAGTTCTTC.